This T cell receptor (beta chain) was obtained from a study of cytomegalovirus exposure and HLA in healthy donors. Study observations and caveats: Earlier results showed most TCR beta V segments being productive about 90% or about 30% of the time. Analyzed later, most CMV-associated TCR beta chains appeared HLA-restricted. A later analysis linked a missense variant in DCLRE1C to the trimming of TCR beta V and J genes.

V shed 7 bases and J 4 bases; nucleotides not matched to a gene: 15. Germline CDR1 and CDR2: SGHTS and YDEGEE. This CDR3 has 16 residues. The PCR made use of 60 Vbeta and 13 Jbeta primers. The method was immunoSEQ multiplex PCR; TCRdb's version includes in-frame clones alone and lacks a portion of them. The profile shows tens of thousands of clones, approximately 87% of them singletons. With regard to this clone: Antigen: not known.

This TCR was recovered from a boy aged 10-17 years in good health and CMV-seronegative. The gene calls are TRBV5-8 and TRBJ1-1; 8 bases fit TRBD1. Source material: PBMCs. CDR3 sequence reads: CASGTAGGTSSTEAFF. In DNA form, the CDR3 reads TGTGCCAGCGGAACAGCAGGGGGCACGTCGAGCACTGAAGCTTTCTTT.